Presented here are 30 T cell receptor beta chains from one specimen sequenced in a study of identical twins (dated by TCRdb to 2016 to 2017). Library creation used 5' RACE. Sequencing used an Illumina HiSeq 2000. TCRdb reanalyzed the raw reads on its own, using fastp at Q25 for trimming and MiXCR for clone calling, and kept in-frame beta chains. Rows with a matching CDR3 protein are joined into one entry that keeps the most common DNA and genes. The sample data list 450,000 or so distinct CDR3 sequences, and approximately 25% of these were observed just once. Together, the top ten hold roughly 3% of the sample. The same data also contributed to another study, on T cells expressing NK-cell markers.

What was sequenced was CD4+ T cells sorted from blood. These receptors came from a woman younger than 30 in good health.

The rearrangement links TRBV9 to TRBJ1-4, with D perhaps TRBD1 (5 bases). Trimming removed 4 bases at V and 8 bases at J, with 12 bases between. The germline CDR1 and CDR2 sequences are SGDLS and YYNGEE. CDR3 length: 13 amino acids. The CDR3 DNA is TGTGCCAGCAGCCAAAGGGGCTCCGAAAAACTGTTTTTT. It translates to CASSQRGSEKLFF. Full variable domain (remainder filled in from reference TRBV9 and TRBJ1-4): DSGVTQTPKHLITATGQRVTLRCSPRSGDLSVYWYQQSLDQGLQFLIQYYNGEERAKGNILERFSAQQFPDLHSELNLSSLELGDSALYFCASSQRGSEKLFFGSGTQLSVL.

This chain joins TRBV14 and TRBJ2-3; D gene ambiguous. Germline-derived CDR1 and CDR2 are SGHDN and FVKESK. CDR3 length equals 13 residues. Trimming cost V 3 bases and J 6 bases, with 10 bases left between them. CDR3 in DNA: TGTGCCAGCAGCCAGGCACGACTCGATACGCAGTATTTT. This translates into CASSQARLDTQYF.

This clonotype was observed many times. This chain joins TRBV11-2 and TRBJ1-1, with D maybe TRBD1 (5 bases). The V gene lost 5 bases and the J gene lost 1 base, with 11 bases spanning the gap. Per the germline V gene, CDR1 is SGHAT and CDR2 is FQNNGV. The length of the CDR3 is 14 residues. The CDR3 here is CASSQVGGNTEAFF. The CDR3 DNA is TGTGCCAGCAGCCAAGTTGGGGGGAACACTGAAGCTTTCTTT.

The CDR3 sequence is CASSFRAKYTGELFF. The CDR3 region has the DNA TGTGCCAGCAGTTTCCGCGCGAAGTACACCGGGGAGCTGTTTTTT. The chain links TRBV28 to TRBJ2-2; D remains ambiguous. The CDR3 contains 15 residues. V was clipped by 3 bases and J by 3 bases, with 11 bases between them. CDR1 and CDR2 from the germline V gene are MDHEN and SYDVKM. Drawing the rest from reference TRBV28 and TRBJ2-2, the complete variable domain is DVKVTQSSRYLVKRTGEKVFLECVQDMDHENMFWYRQDPGLGLRLIYFSYDVKMKEKGDIPEGYSVSREKKERFSLILESASTNQTSMYLCASSFRAKYTGELFFGEGSRLTVL.

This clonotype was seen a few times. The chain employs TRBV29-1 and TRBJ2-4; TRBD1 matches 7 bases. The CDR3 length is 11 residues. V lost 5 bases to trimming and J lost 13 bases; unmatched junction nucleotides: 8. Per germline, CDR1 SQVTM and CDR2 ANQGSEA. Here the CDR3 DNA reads TGCAGCGTTAAAGGACCGGGACAGCAGTACTTC. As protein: CSVKGPGQQYF. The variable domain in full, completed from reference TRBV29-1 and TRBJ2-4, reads SAVISQKPSRDICQRGTSLTIQCQVDSQVTMMFWYRQQPGQSLTLIATANQGSEATYESGFVIDKFPISRPNLTFSTLTVSNMSPEDSSIYLCSVKGPGQQYFGAGTRLSVL.

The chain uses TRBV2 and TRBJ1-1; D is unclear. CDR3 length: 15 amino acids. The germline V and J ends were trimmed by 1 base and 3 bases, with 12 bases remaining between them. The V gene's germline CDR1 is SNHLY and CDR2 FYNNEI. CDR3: CASSEGQVVYTEAFF. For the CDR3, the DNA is TGTGCCAGCAGTGAAGGTCAGGTTGTATACACTGAAGCTTTCTTT.

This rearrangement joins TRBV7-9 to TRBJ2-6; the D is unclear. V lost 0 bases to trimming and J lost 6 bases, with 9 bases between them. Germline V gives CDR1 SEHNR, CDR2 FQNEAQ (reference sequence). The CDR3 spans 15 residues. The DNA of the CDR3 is TGTGCCAGCAGCTTAGCCCGGGTCTTGGCCAACGTCCTGACTTTC. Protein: CASSLARVLANVLTF. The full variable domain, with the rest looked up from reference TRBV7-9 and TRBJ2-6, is DTGVSQNPRHKITKRGQNVTFRCDPISEHNRLYWYRQTLGQGPEFLTYFQNEAQLEKSRLLSDRFSAERPKGSFSTLEIQRTEQGDSAMYLCASSLARVLANVLTFGAGSRLTVL.

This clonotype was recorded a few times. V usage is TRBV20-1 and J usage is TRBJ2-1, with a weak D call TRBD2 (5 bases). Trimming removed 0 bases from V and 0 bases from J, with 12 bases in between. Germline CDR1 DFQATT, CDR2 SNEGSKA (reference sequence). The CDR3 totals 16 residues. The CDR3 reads CSARDYSGDSYNEQFF. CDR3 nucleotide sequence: TGCAGTGCTAGAGACTACAGCGGAGACTCCTACAATGAGCAGTTCTTC.

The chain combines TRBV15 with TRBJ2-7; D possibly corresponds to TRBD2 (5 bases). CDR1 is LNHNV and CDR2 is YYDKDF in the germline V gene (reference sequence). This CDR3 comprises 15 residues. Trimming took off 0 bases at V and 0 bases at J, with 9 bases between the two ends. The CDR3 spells CATSREQRSSYEQYF. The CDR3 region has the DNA TGTGCCACCAGCAGAGAACAGCGGAGCTCCTACGAGCAGTACTTC.

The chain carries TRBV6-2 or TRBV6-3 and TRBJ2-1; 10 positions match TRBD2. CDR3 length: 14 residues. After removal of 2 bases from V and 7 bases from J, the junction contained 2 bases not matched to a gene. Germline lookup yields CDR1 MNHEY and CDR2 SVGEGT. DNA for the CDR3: TGTGCCAGCAGTTACGCAGCGGGAGGGAATGAGCAGTTCTTC. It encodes CASSYAAGGNEQFF.

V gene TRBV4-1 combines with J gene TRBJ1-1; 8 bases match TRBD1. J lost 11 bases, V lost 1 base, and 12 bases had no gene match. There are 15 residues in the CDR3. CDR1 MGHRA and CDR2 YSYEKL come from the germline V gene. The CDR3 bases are TGCGCCAGCAGCCAAGGACAGGGGTTGTTTACCGGGGCTTTCTTT. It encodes CASSQGQGLFTGAFF.

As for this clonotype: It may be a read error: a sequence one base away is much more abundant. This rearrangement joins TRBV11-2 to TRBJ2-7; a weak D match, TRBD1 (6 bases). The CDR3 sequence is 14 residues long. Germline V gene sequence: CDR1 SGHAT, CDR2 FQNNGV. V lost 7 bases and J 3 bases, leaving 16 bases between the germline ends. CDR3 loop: CASIRTVFFYEQYF. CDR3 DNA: TGTGCCAGCATCCGGACAGTATTCTTCTACGAGCAGTACTTC. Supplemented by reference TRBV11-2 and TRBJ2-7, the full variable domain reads EAGVAQSPRYKIIEKRQSVAFWCNPISGHATLYWYQQILGQGPKLLIQFQNNGVVDDSQLPKDRFSAERLKGVDSTLKIQPAKLEDSAVYLCASIRTVFFYEQYFGPGTRLTVT.

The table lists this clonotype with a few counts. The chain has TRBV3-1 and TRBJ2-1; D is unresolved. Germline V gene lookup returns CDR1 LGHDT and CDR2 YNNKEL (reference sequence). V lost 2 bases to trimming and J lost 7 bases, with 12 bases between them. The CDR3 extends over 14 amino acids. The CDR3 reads CASSQPTWGNEQFF. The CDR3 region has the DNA TGTGCCAGCAGCCAACCCACCTGGGGTAATGAGCAGTTCTTC.

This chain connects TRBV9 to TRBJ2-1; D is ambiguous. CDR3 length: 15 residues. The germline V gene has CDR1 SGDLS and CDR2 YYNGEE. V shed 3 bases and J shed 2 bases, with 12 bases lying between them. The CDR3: CASSASFGAYNEQFF. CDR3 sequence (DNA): TGTGCCAGCAGCGCTTCCTTCGGCGCCTACAATGAGCAGTTCTTC.

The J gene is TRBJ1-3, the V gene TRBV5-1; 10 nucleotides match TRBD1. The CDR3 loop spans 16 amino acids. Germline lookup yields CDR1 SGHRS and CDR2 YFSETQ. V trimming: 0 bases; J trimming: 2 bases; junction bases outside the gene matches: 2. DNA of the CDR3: TGCGCCAGCAGCTTGGCCGGGACAGGGGCTGGAAACACCATATATTTT. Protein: CASSLAGTGAGNTIYF.

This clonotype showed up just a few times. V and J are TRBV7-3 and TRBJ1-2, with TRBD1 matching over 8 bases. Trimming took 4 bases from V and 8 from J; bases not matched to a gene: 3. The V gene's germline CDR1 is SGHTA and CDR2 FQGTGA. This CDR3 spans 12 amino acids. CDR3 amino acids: CASSSPGGGYTF. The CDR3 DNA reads TGTGCCAGCAGCTCTCCAGGGGGCGGCTACACCTTC.

The CDR3 sequence is CASSFTGGTYNEQFF. The CDR3 DNA follows: TGTGCCAGCAGTTTTACGGGAGGTACCTACAATGAGCAGTTCTTC. The chain uses TRBV9 and TRBJ2-1, with TRBD2 matching over 7 bases. The CDR3 runs to 15 residues. Trimming took 5 bases from V and 2 from J; bases not matched to a gene: 7. The germline V gene encodes CDR1 SGDLS and CDR2 YYNGEE.

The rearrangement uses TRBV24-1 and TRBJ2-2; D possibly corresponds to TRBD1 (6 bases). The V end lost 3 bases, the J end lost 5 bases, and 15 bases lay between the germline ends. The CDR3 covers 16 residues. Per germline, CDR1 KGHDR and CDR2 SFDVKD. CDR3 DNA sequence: TGTGCCACCAGTGATCCCGCCCAACAGGGAACCGGGGAGCTGTTTTTT. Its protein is CATSDPAQQGTGELFF.

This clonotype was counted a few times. CDR3 region: CASFGSSRYEQYF. As DNA, the CDR3 is TGTGCCAGCTTCGGGTCGAGCAGGTACGAGCAGTACTTC. V usage is TRBV6-2 or TRBV6-3 and J usage is TRBJ2-7; D not resolved. Germline V lookup: CDR1 MNHEY, CDR2 SVGEGT. CDR3 length: 13 amino acids. V was pared by 8 bases and J by 4 bases, with 15 bases between.

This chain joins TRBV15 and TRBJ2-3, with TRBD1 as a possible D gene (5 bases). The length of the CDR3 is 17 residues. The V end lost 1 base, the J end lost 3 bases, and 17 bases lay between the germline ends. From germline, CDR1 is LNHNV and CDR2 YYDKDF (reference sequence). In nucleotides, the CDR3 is TGTGCCACCAGCAGAGCTCCGCTTGCAGGGTCAACAGATACGCAGTATTTT. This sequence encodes CATSRAPLAGSTDTQYF. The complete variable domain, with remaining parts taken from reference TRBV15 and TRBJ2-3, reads DAMVIQNPRYQVTQFGKPVTLSCSQTLNHNVMYWYQQKSSQAPKLLFHYYDKDFNNEADTPDNFQSRRPNTSFCFLDIRSPGLGDTAMYLCATSRAPLAGSTDTQYFGPGTRLTVL.

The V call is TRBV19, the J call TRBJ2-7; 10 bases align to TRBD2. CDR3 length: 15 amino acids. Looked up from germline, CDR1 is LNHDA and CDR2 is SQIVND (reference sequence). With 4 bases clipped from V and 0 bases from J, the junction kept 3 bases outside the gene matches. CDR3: CASSRQRGGSYEQYF. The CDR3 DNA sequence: TGTGCCAGTAGTAGACAGCGGGGGGGCTCCTACGAGCAGTACTTC.

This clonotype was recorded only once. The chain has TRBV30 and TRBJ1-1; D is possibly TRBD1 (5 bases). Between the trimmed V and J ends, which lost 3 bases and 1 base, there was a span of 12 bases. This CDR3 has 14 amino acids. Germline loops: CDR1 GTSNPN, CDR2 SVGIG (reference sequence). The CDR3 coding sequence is TGTGCCTGGAGCCCTCTTACAGGGAACACTGAAGCTTTCTTT. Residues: CAWSPLTGNTEAFF.

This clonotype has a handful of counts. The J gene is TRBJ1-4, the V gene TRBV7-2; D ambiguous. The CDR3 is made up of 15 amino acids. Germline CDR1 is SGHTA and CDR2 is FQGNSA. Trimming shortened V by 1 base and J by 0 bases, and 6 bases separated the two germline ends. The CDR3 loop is CASSLVGTTNEKLFF. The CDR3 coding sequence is TGTGCCAGCAGCTTAGTCGGGACAACTAATGAAAAACTGTTTTTT. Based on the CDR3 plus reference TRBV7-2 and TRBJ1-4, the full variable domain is GAGVSQSPSNKVTEKGKDVELRCDPISGHTALYWYRQSLGQGLEFLIYFQGNSAPDKSGLPSDRFSAERTGGSVSTLTIQRTQQEDSAVYLCASSLVGTTNEKLFFGSGTQLSVL.

As DNA, the CDR3 is TGCAGTGCTATGCATTCCACCCTCACCGGGGAGCTGTTTTTT. The encoded protein is CSAMHSTLTGELFF. The V call is TRBV20-1, the J call TRBJ2-2, with unresolved D. V dropped 4 bases and J dropped 4 bases, with 13 bases sitting between them. The CDR3 loop spans 14 amino acids. Per germline, CDR1 DFQATT and CDR2 SNEGSKA (reference sequence).

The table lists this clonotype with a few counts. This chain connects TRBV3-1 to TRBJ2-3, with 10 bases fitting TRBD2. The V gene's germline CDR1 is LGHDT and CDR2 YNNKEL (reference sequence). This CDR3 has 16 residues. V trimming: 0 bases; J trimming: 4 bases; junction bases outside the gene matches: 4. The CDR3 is CASSQDRTSGSDTQYF. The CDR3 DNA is TGTGCCAGCAGCCAAGATAGGACTAGCGGCTCAGATACGCAGTATTTT.

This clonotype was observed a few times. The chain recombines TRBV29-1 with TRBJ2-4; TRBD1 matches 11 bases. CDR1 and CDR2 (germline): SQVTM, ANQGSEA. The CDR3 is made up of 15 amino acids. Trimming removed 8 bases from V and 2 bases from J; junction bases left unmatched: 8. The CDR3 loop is CSISRTGGSKNIQYF. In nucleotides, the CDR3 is TGCAGCATCTCCCGGACAGGGGGCTCCAAAAACATTCAGTACTTC.

The CDR3 protein is CATSGTSGRSSGTDTQYF. The CDR3 region has the DNA TGTGCCACCTCCGGGACTAGCGGGAGATCGTCGGGTACAGATACGCAGTATTTT. V and J are TRBV10-3 and TRBJ2-3, with 14 bases identical to TRBD2. The CDR3 totals 18 residues. The junction had 15 bases not matched to a gene; V was cut back by 10 bases and J by 3 bases. Germline-derived CDR1 and CDR2 are ENHRY and SYGVKD.

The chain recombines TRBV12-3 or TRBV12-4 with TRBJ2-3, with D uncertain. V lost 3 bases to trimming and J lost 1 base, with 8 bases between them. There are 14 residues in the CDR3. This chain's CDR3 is CASSFYSRTDTQYF. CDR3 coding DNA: TGTGCCAGCAGTTTCTACTCCCGCACAGATACGCAGTATTTT.

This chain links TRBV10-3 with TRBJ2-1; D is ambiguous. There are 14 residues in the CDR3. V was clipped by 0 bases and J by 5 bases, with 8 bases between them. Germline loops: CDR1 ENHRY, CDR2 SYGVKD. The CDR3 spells CAISESLKNNEQFF. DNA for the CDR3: TGTGCCATCAGTGAGTCGCTAAAAAACAATGAGCAGTTCTTC.

The CDR3 reads CSAAGVNYEQYF. In DNA form, the CDR3 reads TGCAGTGCAGCGGGAGTAAACTACGAGCAGTACTTC. The J gene is TRBJ2-7, the V gene TRBV20-1; 8 bases are shared with TRBD2. Germline lookup yields CDR1 DFQATT and CDR2 SNEGSKA (reference sequence). The CDR3 covers 12 residues. Trimming took 6 bases from V and 3 from J; bases not matched to a gene: 4.